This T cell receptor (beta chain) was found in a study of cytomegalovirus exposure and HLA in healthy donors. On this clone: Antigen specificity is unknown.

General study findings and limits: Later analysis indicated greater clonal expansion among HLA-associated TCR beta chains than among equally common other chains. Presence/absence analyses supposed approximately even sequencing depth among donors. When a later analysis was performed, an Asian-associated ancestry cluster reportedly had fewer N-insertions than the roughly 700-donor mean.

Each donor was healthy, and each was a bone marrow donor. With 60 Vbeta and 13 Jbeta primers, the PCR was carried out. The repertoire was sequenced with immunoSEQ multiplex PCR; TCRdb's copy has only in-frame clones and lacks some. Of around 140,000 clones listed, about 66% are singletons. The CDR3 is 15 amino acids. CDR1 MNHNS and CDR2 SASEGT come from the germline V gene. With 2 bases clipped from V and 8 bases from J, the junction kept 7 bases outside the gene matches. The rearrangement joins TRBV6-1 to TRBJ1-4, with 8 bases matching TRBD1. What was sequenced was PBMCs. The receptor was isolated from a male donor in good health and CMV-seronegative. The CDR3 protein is CASSEYGQGAEKLFF. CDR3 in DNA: TGTGCCAGCAGTGAATACGGGCAGGGGGCGGAAAAACTGTTTTTT.